Listed below are T cell receptor beta chains from one sample, sequenced in a study of blood T cell repertoires in COVID-19. TCRdb keeps only in-frame clones here, not all; method: immunoSEQ multiplex PCR. Of tens of thousands of clones listed, 65% to 90% are singletons. Sequencing used peripheral blood. The receptors originated from a human donor in a cohort sampled during active COVID-19. Both conserved end residues are part of each CDR3. The D gene is left open where the match is weak. Some rows have no size entry. The others give once, few or many, or a class for an expanded clone.

v_call	clone_size	j_call	d_call	cdr3_nt	cdr3_aa
TRBV12-3/TRBV12-4	.	TRBJ1-2	.	TGTGCCAGCAGAGGGGGAGCGTATGGCTACACCTTC	CASRGGAYGYTF
TRBV10-3	once	TRBJ1-2	.	TGTGCCATCAGTGAGTCCCCAGGGGTTAACTATGGCTACACCTTC	CAISESPGVNYGYTF
TRBV5-4	few	TRBJ1-1	.	TGTGCCAGCAGCTTGAACAGGGCGAACACTGAAGCTTTCTTT	CASSLNRANTEAFF
TRBV7-2	.	TRBJ2-1	.	TGTGCCAGCAGCCTGACTCCCTACAATGAGCAGTTCTTC	CASSLTPYNEQFF
TRBV5-1	.	TRBJ2-1	TRBD2	TGCGCCAGCAGGTCCCGGACTAGCACCTTTGGTGAGCAGTTCTTC	CASRSRTSTFGEQFF
TRBV10-3	.	TRBJ1-5	.	TGTGCCATCAGTGAACAGGGAAGTAATCAGCCCCAGCATTTT	CAISEQGSNQPQHF
TRBV4-2	.	TRBJ1-4	.	TGTGCCAGCAGCCAACATTCGGGCTGGGGGGGAGCTAATGAAAAACTGTTTTTT	CASSQHSGWGGANEKLFF
TRBV10-3	.	TRBJ2-7	.	TGTGCCATCAGCGAGCGAGGACAGACCCTTCTACGCGAGCAGTACTTC	CAISERGQTLLREQYF
TRBV4-1	.	TRBJ2-7	TRBD1	TGCGCCAGCAGCCAAGAAACAGGACAGGCGTCCTACGAGCAGTACTTC	CASSQETGQASYEQYF
TRBV15	.	TRBJ2-7	.	TGTGCCACCAGCAGAGTTTCGGTGGGCCCCTACGAGCAGTACTTC	CATSRVSVGPYEQYF
TRBV29-1	few	TRBJ2-7	.	TGCAGCGTTGTTTGGACAAGGAATTCCTACGAGCAGTACTTC	CSVVWTRNSYEQYF
TRBV27	.	TRBJ1-6	.	TGTGCCAGCAGTTTATCCGGGGGAGCTCCTCTCACCCTCCACTTT	CASSLSGGAPLTLHF
TRBV11-2	.	TRBJ2-7	.	TGTGCCAGCAGCGGCGCGCGGCAGGGCTACGAGCAGTACTTC	CASSGARQGYEQYF
TRBV9	.	TRBJ2-3	.	TGTGCCAGCAACCCCTCCCCCGGGGTAGGCACAGATACGCAGTATTTT	CASNPSPGVGTDTQYF
TRBV18	once	TRBJ2-3	TRBD2	TGTGCCAGCTCACCACCCCTACTAGCGGGGGGGCAAAAGAATACGCAGTATTTT	CASSPPLLAGGQKNTQYF
TRBV5-1	.	TRBJ2-1	TRBD2	TGCGCCAGCAGCTTCGAGCGGGGGGGTACCTACAATGAGCAGTTCTTC	CASSFERGGTYNEQFF
TRBV5-1	.	TRBJ2-3	.	TGCGCCAGCAGCTTATCCGGGACTGTCAGCACAGATACGCAGTATTTT	CASSLSGTVSTDTQYF
TRBV6-2/TRBV6-3	.	TRBJ1-2	TRBD1	TGTGCCAGCAGTTACGCCGGGACAGGGGGGAGCGGCTACACCTTC	CASSYAGTGGSGYTF
TRBV7-2	.	TRBJ1-2	.	TGTGCCAGCAGCAAGGACACTAACTATGGCTACACCTTC	CASSKDTNYGYTF
TRBV4-3	.	TRBJ2-1	TRBD2	TGCGCCAGCAGCCAAGGACTAGCGGGGGGCTTTACCCAAGATGAGCAGTTCTTC	CASSQGLAGGFTQDEQFF
TRBV6-5	few	TRBJ1-3	.	TGTGCCAGCAAGGTTTCGGGGAACCCTGGAAACACCATATATTTT	CASKVSGNPGNTIYF
TRBV29-1	.	TRBJ1-2	.	TGCAGCGTCGGGACGCAGGGGTTAAGCTATGGCTACACCTTC	CSVGTQGLSYGYTF
TRBV2	.	TRBJ2-6	TRBD2	TGTGCCAGCAGGGCAGCCGCGGGGGGATACTCTGGGGCCAACGTCCTGACTTTC	CASRAAAGGYSGANVLTF
TRBV3-1/TRBV3-2	.	TRBJ1-1	TRBD1	TGTGCCAGCAGCCAAATCCGGGACAGGGAAAATGAAGCTTTCTTT	CASSQIRDRENEAFF
TRBV28	.	TRBJ2-1	TRBD1	TGTGCCAGCACCGGAGGACAGGCCTACAATGAGCAGTTCTTC	CASTGGQAYNEQFF
TRBV12-3/TRBV12-4	.	TRBJ1-5	.	TGTGCCAGCAAATTTGGAGGTAATCAGCCCCAGCATTTT	CASKFGGNQPQHF
TRBV5-1	.	TRBJ2-2	.	TGCGCCAGCAGCTTACAGGGATTCGGGGAGCTGTTTTTT	CASSLQGFGELFF
TRBV5-5	.	TRBJ2-2	TRBD1	TGTGCCAGCAGCTTGGAGGACAGGGGGTGGACCGGGGAGCTGTTTTTT	CASSLEDRGWTGELFF
TRBV21-1	.	TRBJ2-2	.	TGTGCCAGCAGCAAAAGCCGATCGGACAGGGGAGCCACCGGGGAGCTGTTTTTT	CASSKSRSDRGATGELFF
TRBV7-2	.	TRBJ2-1	TRBD2	TGTGCCAGCAGCTTAAAACGAGGGGAGGGTGAGCAGTTCTTC	CASSLKRGEGEQFF
TRBV19	.	TRBJ2-2	.	TGTGCCAGTAGTATCGGCAGGTACGCGAACACCGGGGAGCTGTTTTTT	CASSIGRYANTGELFF
TRBV3-1/TRBV3-2	few	TRBJ2-4	TRBD2	TGTGCCAGCAGCCAAGTTCGAGCGGGGCAAGCCAAAAACATTCAGTACTTC	CASSQVRAGQAKNIQYF
TRBV5-1	.	TRBJ2-1	.	TGCGCCAGCAGCATCCAGTCTCCGAACTACAATGAGCAGTTCTTC	CASSIQSPNYNEQFF
TRBV5-1	.	TRBJ2-1	.	TGCGCCAGCAGCCAACAGGCGAATGAGCAGTTCTTC	CASSQQANEQFF
TRBV19	once	TRBJ2-3	TRBD2	TGTGCCAGTAGTAATCCCCGGGGGGGCGTTGCAGATACGCAGTATTTT	CASSNPRGGVADTQYF
TRBV18	.	TRBJ2-5	TRBD1	TGTGCCAGCTCACCACGGACAGGGGAGGTGACCCAGTACTTC	CASSPRTGEVTQYF
TRBV25-1	.	TRBJ2-1	TRBD2	TGTGCCAGCAGTGACCTCATTCTAGCGGGGAATGAGCAGTTCTTC	CASSDLILAGNEQFF
TRBV9	.	TRBJ2-5	TRBD1	TGTGCCAGCAGCCCCTGGGACAGGGAGGGGGAGACCCAGTACTTC	CASSPWDREGETQYF
TRBV6-6	once	TRBJ1-2	.	TGTGCCAGCAGTTATCGAGCCGGGACACCCTATGGCTACACCTTC	CASSYRAGTPYGYTF
TRBV25-1	.	TRBJ2-5	.	TGTGCCAGCAGTCGGCGGTCCGGGGAGACCCAGTACTTC	CASSRRSGETQYF
TRBV29-1	.	TRBJ2-5	TRBD2	TGCAGCGTTCGGCGGGGGGCCGGGGAGACCCAGTACTTC	CSVRRGAGETQYF
TRBV7-9	.	TRBJ1-1	.	TGTGCCAGCAGGGAAACCAGGGGAGACACTGAAGCTTTCTTT	CASRETRGDTEAFF
TRBV7-9	.	TRBJ2-7	.	TGTGCCAGCAGCGGGATGAGGGGGAGCTCCTACGAGCAGTACTTC	CASSGMRGSSYEQYF
TRBV7-9	.	TRBJ2-5	.	TGTGCCAGCAGCTTAGCGAAGGGGACTGGGTACGAGACCCAGTACTTC	CASSLAKGTGYETQYF
TRBV20-1	.	TRBJ2-7	.	TGCAGTGCTAGTGGCGGGACTCCCTTCTACGAGCAGTACTTC	CSASGGTPFYEQYF
TRBV15	once	TRBJ2-2	.	TGTGCCACCAGCTTCGGACAGAACACCGGGGAGCTGTTTTTT	CATSFGQNTGELFF
TRBV5-4	.	TRBJ2-5	TRBD2	TGTGCCAGCAGCCCCATAGCGGGGGAAGAGACCCAGTACTTC	CASSPIAGEETQYF
TRBV29-1	.	TRBJ2-3	.	TGCAGCGCACAGAACTCAGGGTATACGCAGTATTTT	CSAQNSGYTQYF
TRBV5-1	.	TRBJ2-1	TRBD2	TGCGCCAGCACCAACGCCGGGACTAGCAACAATGAGCAGTTCTTC	CASTNAGTSNNEQFF
TRBV5-1	.	TRBJ2-3	TRBD2	TGCGCCAGCAGCTTGGATTTAGCGGGGGGGCCGGATACGCAGTATTTT	CASSLDLAGGPDTQYF
TRBV2	.	TRBJ2-5	TRBD2	TGTGCCAGCATGTGGGGGACTAGCGGGGGAATTGAGACCCAGTACTTC	CASMWGTSGGIETQYF
TRBV6-6	.	TRBJ2-5	.	TGTGCCAGCAACGGTCGGGGAACACAAGAGACCCAGTACTTC	CASNGRGTQETQYF
TRBV5-6	.	TRBJ1-3	TRBD1	TGTGCCAGCAGCTTTTTGGGACAGGGAACTGGAAACACCATATATTTT	CASSFLGQGTGNTIYF
TRBV20-1	.	TRBJ2-7	.	TGCAGTGCTGAGCTATTCTACGAGCAGTACTTC	CSAELFYEQYF
TRBV5-1	.	TRBJ1-6	TRBD1	TGCGCCAGCAGCTCCGGGACAGGGAATAATTCACCCCTCCACTTT	CASSSGTGNNSPLHF
TRBV19	.	TRBJ1-4	TRBD1	TGTGCCGTAGCAGGGGGCCATGAAAAACTGTTTTTT	CAVAGGHEKLFF
TRBV19	.	TRBJ1-3	.	TGTGCCAGTACCCCTTCTGGAAACACCATATATTTT	CASTPSGNTIYF
TRBV6-2/TRBV6-3	.	TRBJ2-7	.	TGTGCCAGCAGTTACTGGCAGGGTGACTACGAGCAGTACTTC	CASSYWQGDYEQYF
TRBV6-5	once	TRBJ1-1	.	TGTGCCAGCAGTCGGTCAGGGGAAATGAACACTGAAGCTTTCTTT	CASSRSGEMNTEAFF